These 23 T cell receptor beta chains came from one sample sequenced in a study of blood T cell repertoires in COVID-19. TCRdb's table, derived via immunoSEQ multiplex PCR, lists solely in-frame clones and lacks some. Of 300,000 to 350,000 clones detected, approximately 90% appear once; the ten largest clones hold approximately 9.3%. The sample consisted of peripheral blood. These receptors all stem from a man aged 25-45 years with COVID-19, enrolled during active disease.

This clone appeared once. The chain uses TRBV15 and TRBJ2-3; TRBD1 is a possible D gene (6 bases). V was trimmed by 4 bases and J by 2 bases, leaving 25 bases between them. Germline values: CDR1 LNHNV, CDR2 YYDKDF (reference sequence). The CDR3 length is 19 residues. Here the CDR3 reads CATSTLRREGELNTDTQYF. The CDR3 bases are TGTGCCACCAGCACCCTCCGCCGAGAGGGGGAACTAAACACAGATACGCAGTATTTT. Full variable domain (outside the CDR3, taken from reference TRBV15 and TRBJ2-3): DAMVIQNPRYQVTQFGKPVTLSCSQTLNHNVMYWYQQKSSQAPKLLFHYYDKDFNNEADTPDNFQSRRPNTSFCFLDIRSPGLGDTAMYLCATSTLRREGELNTDTQYFGPGTRLTVL.

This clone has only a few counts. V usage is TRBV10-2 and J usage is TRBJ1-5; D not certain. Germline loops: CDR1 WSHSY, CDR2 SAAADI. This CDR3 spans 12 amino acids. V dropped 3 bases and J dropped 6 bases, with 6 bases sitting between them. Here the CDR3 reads CASSEPGQPQHF. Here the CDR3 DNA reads TGCGCCAGCAGTGAACCGGGTCAGCCCCAGCATTTT.

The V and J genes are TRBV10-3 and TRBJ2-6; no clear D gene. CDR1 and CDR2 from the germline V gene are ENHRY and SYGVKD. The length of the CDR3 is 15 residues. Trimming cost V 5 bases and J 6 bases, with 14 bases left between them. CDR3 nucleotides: TGTGCCATCAGTCACAGCTCCCTGGCGGCCAACGTCCTGACTTTC. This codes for CAISHSSLAANVLTF.

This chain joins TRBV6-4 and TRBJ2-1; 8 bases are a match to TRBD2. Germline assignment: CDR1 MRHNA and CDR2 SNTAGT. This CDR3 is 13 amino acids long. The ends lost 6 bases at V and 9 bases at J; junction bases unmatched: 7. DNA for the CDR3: TGTGCCAGCAGCCCCACTAGCGGTGGTGAGCAGTTCTTC. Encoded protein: CASSPTSGGEQFF.

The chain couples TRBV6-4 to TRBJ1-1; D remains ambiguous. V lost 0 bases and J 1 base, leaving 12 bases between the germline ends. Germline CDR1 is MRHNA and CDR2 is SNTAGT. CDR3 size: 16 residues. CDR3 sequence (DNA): TGTGCCAGCAGTGACTCTACCGGGAGACCGAACACTGAAGCTTTCTTT. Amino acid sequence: CASSDSTGRPNTEAFF.

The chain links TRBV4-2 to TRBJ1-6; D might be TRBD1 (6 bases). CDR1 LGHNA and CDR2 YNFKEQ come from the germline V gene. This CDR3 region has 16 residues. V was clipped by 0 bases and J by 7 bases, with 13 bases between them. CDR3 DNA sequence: TGTGCCAGCAGCCAAGATCATAGCAGGGGCAATTCACCCCTCCACTTT. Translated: CASSQDHSRGNSPLHF.

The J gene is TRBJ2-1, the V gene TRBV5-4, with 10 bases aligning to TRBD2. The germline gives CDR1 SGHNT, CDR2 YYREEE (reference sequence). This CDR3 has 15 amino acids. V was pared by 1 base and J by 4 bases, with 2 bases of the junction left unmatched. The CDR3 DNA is TGTGCCAGCAGCTTGACTAGCGGGGTGTACAATGAGCAGTTCTTC. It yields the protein CASSLTSGVYNEQFF.

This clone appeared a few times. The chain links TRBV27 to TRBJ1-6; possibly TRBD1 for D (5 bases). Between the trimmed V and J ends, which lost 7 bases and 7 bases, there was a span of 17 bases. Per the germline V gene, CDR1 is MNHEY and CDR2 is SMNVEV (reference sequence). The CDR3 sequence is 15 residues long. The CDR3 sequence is CASTFTGQLNSPLHF. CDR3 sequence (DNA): TGTGCCAGCACCTTTACTGGACAACTAAATTCACCCCTCCACTTT.

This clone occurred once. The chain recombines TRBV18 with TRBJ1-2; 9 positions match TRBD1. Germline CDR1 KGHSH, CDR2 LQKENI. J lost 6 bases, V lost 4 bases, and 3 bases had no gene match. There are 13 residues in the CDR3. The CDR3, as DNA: TGTGCCAGCTCACAGGGACAGGGCGATGGCTACACCTTC. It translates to CASSQGQGDGYTF.

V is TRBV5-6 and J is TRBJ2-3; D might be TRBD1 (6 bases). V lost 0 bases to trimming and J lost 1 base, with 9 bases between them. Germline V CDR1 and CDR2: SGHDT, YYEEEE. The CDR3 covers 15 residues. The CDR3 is CASSLEAGGTDTQYF. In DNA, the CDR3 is TGTGCCAGCAGCTTGGAGGCAGGGGGCACAGATACGCAGTATTTT.

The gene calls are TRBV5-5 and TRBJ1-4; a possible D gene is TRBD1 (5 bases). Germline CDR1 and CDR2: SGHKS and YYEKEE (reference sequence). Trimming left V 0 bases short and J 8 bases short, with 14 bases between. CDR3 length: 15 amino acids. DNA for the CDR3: TGTGCCAGCAGCTTGGTGTCCAGGGTTGGCGAAAAACTGTTTTTT. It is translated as CASSLVSRVGEKLFF.

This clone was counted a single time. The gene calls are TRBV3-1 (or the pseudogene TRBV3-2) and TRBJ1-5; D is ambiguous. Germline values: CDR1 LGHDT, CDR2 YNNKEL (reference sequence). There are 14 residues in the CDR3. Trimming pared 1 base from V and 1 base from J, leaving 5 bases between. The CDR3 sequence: CASSQVLSNQPQHF. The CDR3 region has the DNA TGTGCCAGCAGCCAAGTTCTGAGCAATCAGCCCCAGCATTTT.

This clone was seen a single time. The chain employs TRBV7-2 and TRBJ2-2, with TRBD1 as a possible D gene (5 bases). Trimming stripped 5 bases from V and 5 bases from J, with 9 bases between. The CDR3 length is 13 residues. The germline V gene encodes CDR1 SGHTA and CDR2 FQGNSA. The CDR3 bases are TGTGCCAGCAGCCGTCCAGGGACCGGGGAGCTGTTTTTT. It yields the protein CASSRPGTGELFF. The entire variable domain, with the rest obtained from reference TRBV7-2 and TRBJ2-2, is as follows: GAGVSQSPSNKVTEKGKDVELRCDPISGHTALYWYRQSLGQGLEFLIYFQGNSAPDKSGLPSDRFSAERTGGSVSTLTIQRTQQEDSAVYLCASSRPGTGELFFGEGSRLTVL.

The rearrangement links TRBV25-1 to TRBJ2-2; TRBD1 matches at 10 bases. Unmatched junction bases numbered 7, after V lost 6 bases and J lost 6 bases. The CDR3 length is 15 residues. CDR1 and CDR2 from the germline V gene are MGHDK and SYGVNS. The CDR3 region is CASRGGQGWSGELFF. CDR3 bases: TGTGCCAGCAGGGGGGGACAGGGGTGGTCCGGGGAGCTGTTTTTT.

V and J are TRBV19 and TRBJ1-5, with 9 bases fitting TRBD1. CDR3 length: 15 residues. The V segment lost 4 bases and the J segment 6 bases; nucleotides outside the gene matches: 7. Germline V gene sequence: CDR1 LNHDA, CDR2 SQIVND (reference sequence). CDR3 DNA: TGTGCCAGTAGTAACCGGGACAGGGTTGGTCAGCCCCAGCATTTT. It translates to CASSNRDRVGQPQHF.

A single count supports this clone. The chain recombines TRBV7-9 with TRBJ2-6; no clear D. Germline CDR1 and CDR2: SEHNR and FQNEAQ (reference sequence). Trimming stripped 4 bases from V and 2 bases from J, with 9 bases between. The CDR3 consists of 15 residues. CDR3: CASSYGETGANVLTF. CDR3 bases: TGTGCCAGCAGCTATGGAGAGACTGGGGCCAACGTCCTGACTTTC.

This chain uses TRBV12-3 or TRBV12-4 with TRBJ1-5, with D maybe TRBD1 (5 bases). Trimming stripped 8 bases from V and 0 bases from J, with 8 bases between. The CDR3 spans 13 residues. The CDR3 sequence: CASADSSNQPQHF. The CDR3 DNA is TGTGCCAGCGCTGACAGTAGCAATCAGCCCCAGCATTTT.

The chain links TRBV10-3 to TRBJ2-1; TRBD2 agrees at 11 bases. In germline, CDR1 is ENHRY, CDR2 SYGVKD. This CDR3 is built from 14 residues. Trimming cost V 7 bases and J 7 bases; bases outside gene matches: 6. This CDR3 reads CAITTGLAVNEQFF. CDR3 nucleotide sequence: TGTGCCATCACCACGGGACTAGCGGTGAATGAGCAGTTCTTC.

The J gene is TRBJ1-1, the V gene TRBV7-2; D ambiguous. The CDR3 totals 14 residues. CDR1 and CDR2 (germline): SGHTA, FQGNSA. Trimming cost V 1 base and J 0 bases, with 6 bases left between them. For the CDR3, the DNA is TGTGCCAGCAGCTTAGGGCCCTTGAACACTGAAGCTTTCTTT. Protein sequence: CASSLGPLNTEAFF.

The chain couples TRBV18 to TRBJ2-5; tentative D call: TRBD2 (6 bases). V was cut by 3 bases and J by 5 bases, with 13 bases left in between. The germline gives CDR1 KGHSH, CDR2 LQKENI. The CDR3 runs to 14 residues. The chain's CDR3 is CASSPYGGKETQYF. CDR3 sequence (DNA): TGTGCCAGCTCACCTTACGGCGGGAAGGAGACCCAGTACTTC.

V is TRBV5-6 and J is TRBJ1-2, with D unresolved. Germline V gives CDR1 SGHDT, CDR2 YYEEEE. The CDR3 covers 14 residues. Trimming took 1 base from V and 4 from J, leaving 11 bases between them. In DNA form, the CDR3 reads TGTGCCAGCAGCTTGCCAACTTACCGCTATGGCTACACCTTC. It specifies CASSLPTYRYGYTF. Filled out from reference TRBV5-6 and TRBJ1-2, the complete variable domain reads DAGVTQSPTHLIKTRGQQVTLRCSPKSGHDTVSWYQQALGQGPQFIFQYYEEEERQRGNFPDRFSGHQFPNYSSELNVNALLLGDSALYLCASSLPTYRYGYTFGSGTRLTVV.

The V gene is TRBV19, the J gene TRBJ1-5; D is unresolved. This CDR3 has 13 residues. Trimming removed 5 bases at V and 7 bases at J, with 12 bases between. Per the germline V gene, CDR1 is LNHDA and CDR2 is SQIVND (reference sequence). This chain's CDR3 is CASSARRGQPQHF. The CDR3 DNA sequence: TGTGCCAGTAGTGCCCGACGGGGACAGCCCCAGCATTTT.

The CDR3 nucleotides are TGTGCCAGCAGCTTAGCCCCCCGCGTAGAGACCCAGTACTTC. Translation gives CASSLAPRVETQYF. The chain couples TRBV7-2 to TRBJ2-5, with D unresolved. CDR1 SGHTA and CDR2 FQGNSA come from the germline V gene. The CDR3 length is 14 residues. The V and J ends lost 0 bases and 4 bases respectively, with 9 bases between them.